The 20 T cell receptor beta chains given below trace back to one sample, sequenced in a study of Graves' ophthalmopathy and Graves' hyperthyroidism. Amplification from RNA transcripts yielded the TCR beta CDR3 regions. HTBI-primed RT-PCR formed the first round, and a multiplex PCR formed the second. One entry per CDR3 protein, called by TCRdb with MiXCR from the multiplex PCR reads. The data show about 15,000 distinct CDR3 sequences, approximately 51% seen once. Specimen: peripheral blood. These receptors all stem from a woman in her twenties or thirties with Graves' ophthalmopathy.

The V gene is TRBV4-2, the J gene TRBJ2-1; D unclear. Germline values: CDR1 LGHNA, CDR2 YNFKEQ. The germline V and J ends were trimmed by 1 base and 8 bases, with 15 bases remaining between them. The CDR3 loop spans 15 amino acids. CDR3 in amino acids: CASSQGPFSDHEQFF. CDR3 nucleotides: TGTGCCAGCAGCCAAGGTCCGTTTTCCGACCATGAGCAGTTCTTC.

The CDR3 DNA is TGTGCCAGCAGCTTGGGGCTAGAGGGCTCCTACGAGCAGTACTTC. Protein: CASSLGLEGSYEQYF. The J gene is TRBJ2-7, the V gene TRBV5-4; D might be TRBD2 (5 bases). V dropped 0 bases and J dropped 0 bases, with 10 bases sitting between them. The CDR3 extends over 15 amino acids. Germline V CDR1 and CDR2: SGHNT, YYREEE (reference sequence).

This clonotype was seen ten or more times. V gene TRBV7-9 combines with J gene TRBJ1-2, with TRBD1 matching over 7 bases. V shed 5 bases and J 7 bases; nucleotides not matched to a gene: 7. Germline V gene data show CDR1 as SEHNR and CDR2 as FQNEAQ (reference sequence). This CDR3 has 13 amino acids. The DNA for the CDR3 is TGTGCCAGCAGCCGACAGGGAGTAGTTGGCTACACCTTC. Translated, it gives CASSRQGVVGYTF.

V and J are TRBV7-3 and TRBJ2-1, with unresolved D. V was shortened by 5 bases and J by 1 base, with 18 bases between the two germline ends. Germline V gives CDR1 SGHTA, CDR2 FQGTGA. The CDR3 covers 17 residues. The CDR3 here is CASSPTAGSRSYNEQFF. Here the CDR3 DNA reads TGTGCCAGCAGCCCCACGGCCGGGTCCCGTTCCTACAATGAGCAGTTCTTC.

The chain is built from TRBV7-8 and TRBJ2-5; D not resolved. CDR1 and CDR2 from the germline V gene are SGHVS and FQNEAQ. Trimming pared 3 bases from V and 4 bases from J, leaving 6 bases between. The CDR3 consists of 12 residues. The chain's CDR3 is CASSFFRETQYF. Here the CDR3 DNA reads TGTGCCAGCAGCTTTTTTCGAGAGACCCAGTACTTC. The full variable domain, completed using reference TRBV7-8 and TRBJ2-5, is GAGVSQSPRYKVAKRGQDVALRCDPISGHVSLFWYQQALGQGPEFLTYFQNEAQLDKSGLPSDRFFAERPEGSVSTLKIQRTQQEDSAVYLCASSFFRETQYFGPGTRLLVL.

This clonotype has ten or more counts. The chain employs TRBV27 and TRBJ1-1; possibly TRBD1 for D (5 bases). Per the germline V gene, CDR1 is MNHEY and CDR2 is SMNVEV (reference sequence). V lost 2 bases, J lost 5 bases, and 9 bases lay in between. The CDR3 length is 13 residues. CDR3 residues: CASSLGGNTEAFF. In DNA, the CDR3 is TGTGCCAGCAGTTTAGGGGGAAATACTGAAGCTTTCTTT.

The V gene is TRBV20-1, the J gene TRBJ2-7; 11 bases match TRBD2. CDR3 size: 13 residues. CDR1 DFQATT and CDR2 SNEGSKA come from the germline V gene (reference sequence). V lost 6 bases to trimming and J lost 7 bases; unmatched junction nucleotides: 8. CDR3 DNA sequence: TGCAGTGCCGTACTAGCGGGAGTAGGAGAGCAGTACTTC. This gives the protein CSAVLAGVGEQYF.

The table lists this clonotype with many counts. J is TRBJ2-5 and V is TRBV6-2 or TRBV6-3; 9 nucleotides align to TRBD1. The CDR3 length is 14 residues. The germline gives CDR1 MNHEY, CDR2 SVGEGT. V trimming: 7 bases; J trimming: 4 bases; junction bases outside the gene matches: 7. CDR3 nucleotide sequence: TGTGCCAGCATGGACAGGGGCGGTGGAGAGACCCAGTACTTC. Translated, it gives CASMDRGGGETQYF.

This chain uses TRBV2 with TRBJ1-2; no reliable D call. The CDR3 runs to 11 residues. Between the trimmed V and J ends, which lost 8 bases and 5 bases, there was a span of 9 bases. The germline V gene has CDR1 SNHLY and CDR2 FYNNEI. The CDR3 bases are TGTGCCAGCCTAGAGGGATATGGCTACACCTTC. This codes for CASLEGYGYTF.

This clonotype has just a few counts. This chain connects TRBV20-1 to TRBJ2-3; D perhaps matches TRBD2 (6 bases). This CDR3 has 14 residues. Between the trimmed V and J ends, which lost 6 bases and 6 bases, there was a span of 19 bases. Germline CDR1 DFQATT, CDR2 SNEGSKA (reference sequence). The CDR3 loop is CSAPAREKGDTQYF. The CDR3 nucleotides are TGCAGTGCCCCAGCCCGGGAGAAAGGGGATACGCAGTATTTT.

A few counts support this clonotype. The chain couples TRBV29-1 to TRBJ2-3, with TRBD1 as a possible D gene (5 bases). Germline lookup yields CDR1 SQVTM and CDR2 ANQGSEA. Trimming removed 3 bases from V and 1 base from J, with 17 bases in between. The CDR3 consists of 16 residues. The CDR3 loop is CSVDGPQGGRTDTQYF. The CDR3 nucleotides are TGCAGCGTTGATGGGCCCCAGGGTGGGCGCACAGATACGCAGTATTTT.

The chain is built from TRBV5-1 and TRBJ2-1; D may be TRBD2 (6 bases). V lost 2 bases and J lost 0, with 12 bases in between. The CDR3 covers 16 residues. Germline assignment: CDR1 SGHRS and CDR2 YFSETQ. DNA for the CDR3: TGCGCCAGCAGCTTCTCTAGCGCCAGCTCCTACAATGAGCAGTTCTTC. Protein sequence: CASSFSSASSYNEQFF.

To note about this clonotype: The junction differs from germline at one of its ends, possibly a read error. The V gene is TRBV5-6, the J gene TRBJ1-5, with 9 bases fitting TRBD1. The CDR3 is 15 amino acids. The germline V gene has CDR1 SGHDT and CDR2 YYEEEE. Here the CDR3 reads CASNLPSTGGQPQHF. The CDR3 coding sequence is TGTGCCAGCAACTTGCCCTCGACAGGGGGGCAGCCCCAGCATTTT.

The chain carries TRBV5-1 and TRBJ2-2, with 8 bases identical to TRBD2. The CDR3 loop spans 16 amino acids. The V gene's germline CDR1 is SGHRS and CDR2 YFSETQ. The junction had 1 base not matched to a gene; V was cut back by 0 bases and J by 0 bases. The CDR3 region is CASSLGGLANTGELFF. The CDR3 region has the DNA TGCGCCAGCAGCTTGGGGGGACTAGCGAACACCGGGGAGCTGTTTTTT.

This clonotype was recorded a few times. V usage is TRBV11-2 and J usage is TRBJ2-3, with D hard to call. Germline CDR1 SGHAT, CDR2 FQNNGV. Trimming shortened V by 1 base and J by 1 base, and 6 bases separated the two germline ends. There are 14 residues in the CDR3. The CDR3 here is CASSLGERTDTQYF. The CDR3 coding sequence is TGTGCCAGCAGCTTAGGCGAGCGCACAGATACGCAGTATTTT.

This chain connects TRBV20-1 to TRBJ2-7; the match to TRBD2 covers 10 bases. CDR3 size: 17 residues. CDR1 is DFQATT and CDR2 is SNEGSKA in the germline V gene (reference sequence). The ends lost 0 bases at V and 3 bases at J; junction bases unmatched: 11. The CDR3 nucleotides are TGCAGTGCTAGAGAGTCTGGCCTAGCGGGAGCCATCTACGAGCAGTACTTC. Amino acids: CSARESGLAGAIYEQYF.

This clonotype was seen a single time. The chain joins TRBV20-1 to TRBJ2-5; 9 bases line up with TRBD2. In germline, CDR1 is DFQATT, CDR2 SNEGSKA (reference sequence). V shed 5 bases and J 4 bases; nucleotides not matched to a gene: 11. The CDR3 runs to 15 residues. In DNA, the CDR3 is TGCAGTGCTGAAGGGGGGGCGGGAGGGCCAGAGACCCAGTACTTC. As protein: CSAEGGAGGPETQYF.

The V gene is TRBV14, the J gene TRBJ2-3; 10 bases agree with TRBD1. In germline, CDR1 is SGHDN, CDR2 FVKESK. With 2 bases clipped from V and 1 base from J, the junction kept 3 bases outside the gene matches. The CDR3 is 16 residues long. CDR3 bases: TGTGCCAGCAGCCAAACGGGGACAGGGGGCACAGATACGCAGTATTTT. It codes for CASSQTGTGGTDTQYF.

On this clonotype: The junction shows a germline mismatch at one end, possibly a read error. The chain couples TRBV28 to TRBJ2-7; a possible D gene is TRBD1 (6 bases). Germline-derived CDR1 and CDR2 are MDHEN and SYDVKM. This CDR3 comprises 15 residues. The CDR3: CASTVTDSARYGQYF. CDR3 sequence (DNA): TGTGCCAGCACCGTGACGGACAGTGCTCGCTACGGGCAGTACTTC.

The chain couples TRBV29-1 to TRBJ2-7, with D perhaps assigned TRBD1 or TRBD2 (5 bases each). The ends were cut back, 4 bases at V and 4 bases at J, with 8 bases in the middle. The CDR3 loop spans 11 amino acids. From germline, CDR1 is SQVTM and CDR2 ANQGSEA. The CDR3 bases are TGCAGCGTTGCGGGGCTGTACGAGCAGTACTTC. Translating it yields CSVAGLYEQYF.